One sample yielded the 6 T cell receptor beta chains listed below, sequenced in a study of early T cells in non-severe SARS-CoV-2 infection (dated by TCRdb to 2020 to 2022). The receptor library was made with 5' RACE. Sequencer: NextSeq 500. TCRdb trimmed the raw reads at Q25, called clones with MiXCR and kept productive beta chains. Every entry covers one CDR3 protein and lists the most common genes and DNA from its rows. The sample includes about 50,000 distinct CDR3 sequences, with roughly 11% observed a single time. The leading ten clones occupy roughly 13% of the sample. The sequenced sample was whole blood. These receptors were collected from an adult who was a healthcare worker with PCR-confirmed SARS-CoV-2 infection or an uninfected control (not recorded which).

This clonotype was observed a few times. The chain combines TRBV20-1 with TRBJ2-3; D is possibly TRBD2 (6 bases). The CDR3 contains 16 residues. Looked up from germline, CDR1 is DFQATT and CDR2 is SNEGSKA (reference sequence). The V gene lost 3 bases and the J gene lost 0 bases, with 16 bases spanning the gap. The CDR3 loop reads CSASPAGRSSTDTQYF. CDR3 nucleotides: TGCAGTGCTAGCCCGGCGGGAAGATCTAGCACAGATACGCAGTATTTT.

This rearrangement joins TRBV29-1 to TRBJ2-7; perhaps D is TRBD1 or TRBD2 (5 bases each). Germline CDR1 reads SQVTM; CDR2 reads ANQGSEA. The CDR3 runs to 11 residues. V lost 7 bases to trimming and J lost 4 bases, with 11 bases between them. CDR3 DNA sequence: TGCAGCGGTAGGGACGCATACGAGCAGTACTTC. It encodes CSGRDAYEQYF.

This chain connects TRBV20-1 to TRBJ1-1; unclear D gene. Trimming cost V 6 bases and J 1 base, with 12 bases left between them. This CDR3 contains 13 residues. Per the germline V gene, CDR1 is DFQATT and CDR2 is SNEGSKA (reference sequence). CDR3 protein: CSATPEWNTEAFF. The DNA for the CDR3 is TGCAGTGCAACTCCAGAGTGGAACACTGAAGCTTTCTTT.

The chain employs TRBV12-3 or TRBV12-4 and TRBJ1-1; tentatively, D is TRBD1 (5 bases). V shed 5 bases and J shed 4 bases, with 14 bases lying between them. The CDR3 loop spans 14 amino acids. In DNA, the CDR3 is TGTGCCAGCAGTGATCGGGGGAAGGCCACTGAAGCTTTCTTT. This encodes CASSDRGKATEAFF.

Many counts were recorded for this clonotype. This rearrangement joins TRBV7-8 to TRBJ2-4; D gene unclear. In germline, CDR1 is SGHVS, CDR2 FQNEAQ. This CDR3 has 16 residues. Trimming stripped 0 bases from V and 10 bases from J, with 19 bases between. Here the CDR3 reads CASSLAAGPAVVIQYF. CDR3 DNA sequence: TGTGCCAGCAGCTTAGCCGCAGGACCGGCAGTAGTGATTCAGTACTTC.

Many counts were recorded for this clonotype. CDR3 residues: CASSLVVGRTLNTEAFF. The CDR3 DNA reads TGTGCCAGCAGCTTAGTTGTTGGGCGAACCCTGAACACTGAAGCTTTCTTT. The chain joins TRBV7-2 to TRBJ1-1; D remains ambiguous. This CDR3 has 17 residues. The germline V gene encodes CDR1 SGHTA and CDR2 FQGNSA. V was trimmed by 1 base and J by 0 bases, leaving 15 bases between them.